The 27 T cell receptor beta chains below were found in one sample sequenced in a study of blood T cell repertoires in COVID-19. Using immunoSEQ multiplex PCR, the repertoire was profiled, and TCRdb retains in-frame clones only, with some absent. The table has about 62,000 clones, more than 65% seen once. The specimen sequenced was peripheral blood. Every receptor here comes from a woman older than 75 with active or convalescent COVID-19.

The rearrangement joins TRBV9 to TRBJ2-5; 9 bases map to TRBD2. CDR3 length equals 16 residues. Germline loops: CDR1 SGDLS, CDR2 YYNGEE. V shed 3 bases, J shed 3 bases, and the junction held 9 bases outside the gene matches. The CDR3 region is CASSASVGGGEETQYF. CDR3 bases: TGTGCCAGCAGCGCCTCGGTTGGCGGGGGGGAAGAGACCCAGTACTTC.

This clone appeared once. Written as DNA, the CDR3 is TGCGCCAGCAGCTTGTCGACAACCGATAACTATGGCTACACCTTC. This gives the protein CASSLSTTDNYGYTF. This chain joins TRBV5-1 and TRBJ1-2; D is undetermined. The CDR3 runs 15 residues. Trimming left V 1 base short and J 1 base short, with 11 bases between. Germline CDR1 and CDR2: SGHRS and YFSETQ.

The gene calls are TRBV5-4 and TRBJ1-1, with D perhaps TRBD1 (5 bases). V was pared by 4 bases and J by 5 bases, with 12 bases between. Looked up from germline, CDR1 is SGHNT and CDR2 is YYREEE (reference sequence). This CDR3 spans 13 amino acids. The CDR3 sequence is CASSETRGTEAFF. Written as DNA, the CDR3 is TGTGCCAGCAGCGAAACAAGGGGAACTGAAGCTTTCTTT. The whole variable domain, filled in from reference TRBV5-4 and TRBJ1-1, reads ETGVTQSPTHLIKTRGQQVTLRCSSQSGHNTVSWYQQALGQGPQFIFQYYREEENGRGNFPPRFSGLQFPNYSSELNVNALELDDSALYLCASSETRGTEAFFGQGTRLTVV.

The V call is TRBV29-1, the J call TRBJ2-1, with 11 bases that match TRBD2. V lost 6 bases, J lost 6 bases, and 7 bases stayed unmatched. The length of the CDR3 is 14 residues. Germline CDR1 reads SQVTM; CDR2 reads ANQGSEA. The CDR3 loop reads CSVRGLAAFNEQFF. The DNA of the CDR3 is TGCAGCGTGAGGGGACTAGCGGCATTCAATGAGCAGTTCTTC.

J is TRBJ2-7 and V is TRBV5-1, with 7 bases matching TRBD1. V dropped 1 base and J dropped 7; count of bases not matched to a gene: 17. Germline CDR1 is SGHRS and CDR2 is YFSETQ. CDR3 length: 17 amino acids. The CDR3 sequence: CASSLMAGGPKTGEQYF. The CDR3 DNA follows: TGCGCCAGCAGCTTGATGGCAGGGGGACCCAAAACGGGTGAGCAGTACTTC.

This clone came up a few times. The chain carries TRBV3-1 (or the pseudogene TRBV3-2) and TRBJ1-1, with a weak D call TRBD1 (5 bases). Germline loops: CDR1 LGHDT, CDR2 YNNKEL (reference sequence). The V gene lost 2 bases and the J gene lost 2 bases, with 9 bases spanning the gap. The CDR3 extends over 14 amino acids. CDR3 sequence reads: CASSQQGLNTEAFF. CDR3 nucleotide sequence: TGTGCCAGCAGCCAACAGGGTTTAAACACTGAAGCTTTCTTT.

The chain joins TRBV5-1 to TRBJ2-5; no clear D. This CDR3 region has 11 residues. Trimming removed 4 bases at V and 5 bases at J, with 6 bases between. Germline V gene lookup returns CDR1 SGHRS and CDR2 YFSETQ. CDR3 sequence: CASSLRETQYF. The CDR3 bases are TGCGCCAGCAGCCTGAGGGAGACCCAGTACTTC.

This clone was detected a few times. The rearrangement uses TRBV5-4 and TRBJ2-7, with 11 bases that match TRBD2. Germline trimming cut 0 bases from V and 4 bases from J; bases unmatched to any gene: 3. CDR1 and CDR2 (germline): SGHNT, YYREEE (reference sequence). This CDR3 has 15 amino acids. The CDR3 protein is CASSLASSGGYEQYF. In DNA form, the CDR3 reads TGTGCCAGCAGCTTGGCCTCTAGCGGGGGGTACGAGCAGTACTTC.

This chain uses TRBV2 with TRBJ2-1; possibly TRBD2 for D (6 bases). V gave up 4 bases and J gave up 8 bases, with 9 bases separating them. The CDR3 runs 12 residues. In germline, CDR1 is SNHLY, CDR2 FYNNEI. Here the CDR3 reads CASSALAYEQFF. DNA for the CDR3: TGTGCCAGCAGTGCACTAGCCTATGAGCAGTTCTTC.

This clone was picked up one time. The chain links TRBV5-4 to TRBJ2-3; the D gene is possibly TRBD2 (6 bases). Trimming shortened V by 0 bases and J by 0 bases, and 8 bases separated the two germline ends. In germline, CDR1 is SGHNT, CDR2 YYREEE (reference sequence). The CDR3 totals 15 residues. CDR3: CASSLAGVSTDTQYF. DNA for the CDR3: TGTGCCAGCAGCTTGGCGGGGGTTAGCACAGATACGCAGTATTTT.

CDR3 sequence (DNA): TGTGCCAGCAGCTTTAGGGGGAGCACAGATACGCAGTATTTT. This encodes CASSFRGSTDTQYF. The chain links TRBV5-6 to TRBJ2-3; TRBD1 is a possible D gene (6 bases). This CDR3 is 14 amino acids long. V lost 2 bases and J lost 0, with 7 bases in between. Germline CDR1 and CDR2: SGHDT and YYEEEE.

A few counts support this clone. V usage is TRBV2 and J usage is TRBJ2-7; 10 bases line up with TRBD1. V lost 5 bases, J lost 5 bases, and 6 bases stayed unmatched. The CDR3 covers 14 residues. Germline CDR1 reads SNHLY; CDR2 reads FYNNEI. This CDR3 is CASSYDRGRDEQYF. CDR3 bases: TGTGCCAGCAGTTATGACAGGGGGCGCGACGAGCAGTACTTC.

This chain uses TRBV2 with TRBJ1-1; no clear D. The germline V and J ends were trimmed by 5 bases and 0 bases, with 10 bases remaining between them. The length of the CDR3 is 14 residues. Germline-derived CDR1 and CDR2 are SNHLY and FYNNEI. The CDR3 reads CASSLGGVNTEAFF. As DNA, the CDR3 is TGTGCCAGCAGTCTTGGCGGAGTGAACACTGAAGCTTTCTTT. Full variable domain (missing parts from reference TRBV2 and TRBJ1-1): EPEVTQTPSHQVTQMGQEVILRCVPISNHLYFYWYRQILGQKVEFLVSFYNNEISEKSEIFDDQFSVERPDGSNFTLKIRSTKLEDSAMYFCASSLGGVNTEAFFGQGTRLTVV.

This chain joins TRBV11-1 and TRBJ2-5; 7 positions match TRBD1. Germline trimming cut 5 bases from V and 5 bases from J; bases unmatched to any gene: 11. The CDR3 spans 15 residues. Germline V gene data show CDR1 as SGHAT and CDR2 as FQDESV (reference sequence). CDR3 nucleotides: TGTGCCAGCAGCCTACTCCGGACAGGACAGGAGACCCAGTACTTC. Its translation: CASSLLRTGQETQYF.

The sample holds a few counts of this clone. J is TRBJ2-1 and V is TRBV13, with TRBD2 matching over 13 bases. Germline trimming cut 5 bases from V and 6 bases from J; bases unmatched to any gene: 4. Germline V gene lookup returns CDR1 PRHDT and CDR2 FYEKMQ (reference sequence). The CDR3 loop spans 15 amino acids. In DNA, the CDR3 is TGTGCCAGCAGCGCGGGACTAGCGGGGAGCAATGAGCAGTTCTTC. This encodes CASSAGLAGSNEQFF.

This chain links TRBV7-9 with TRBJ1-1; the D gene is possibly TRBD1 (6 bases). The V gene's germline CDR1 is SEHNR and CDR2 FQNEAQ (reference sequence). V lost 8 bases to trimming and J lost 3 bases, with 19 bases between them. This CDR3 spans 15 amino acids. The CDR3 nucleotides read TGTGCCAGCCGATGGGACAACCTCGGGGACACTGAAGCTTTCTTT. Translated, it gives CASRWDNLGDTEAFF. The whole variable domain, remainder taken from reference TRBV7-9 and TRBJ1-1, is DTGVSQNPRHKITKRGQNVTFRCDPISEHNRLYWYRQTLGQGPEFLTYFQNEAQLEKSRLLSDRFSAERPKGSFSTLEIQRTEQGDSAMYLCASRWDNLGDTEAFFGQGTRLTVV.

The V gene is TRBV19, the J gene TRBJ1-4; the D gene is possibly TRBD1 (5 bases). CDR3 length equals 14 residues. V was clipped by 8 bases and J by 6 bases, with 16 bases between them. Looked up from germline, CDR1 is LNHDA and CDR2 is SQIVND (reference sequence). The chain's CDR3 is CASCRGGTHEKLFF. The DNA of the CDR3 is TGTGCCAGTTGCCGGGGGGGAACGCATGAAAAACTGTTTTTT.

The gene calls are TRBV24-1 and TRBJ2-5, with 8 bases aligning to TRBD1. The ends lost 4 bases at V and 5 bases at J; junction bases unmatched: 8. The CDR3 consists of 15 residues. Germline V gene data show CDR1 as KGHDR and CDR2 as SFDVKD. The CDR3 protein is CATSETTGAGETQYF. CDR3 DNA: TGTGCCACCAGTGAGACGACAGGGGCAGGCGAGACCCAGTACTTC.

J is TRBJ2-7 and V is TRBV4-1; TRBD1 matches 8 bases. The junction had 11 bases not matched to a gene; V was cut back by 4 bases and J by 0 bases. The germline gives CDR1 MGHRA, CDR2 YSYEKL. This CDR3 is 17 amino acids long. The CDR3 DNA sequence: TGCGCCAGCAGCCCTAAGGGTTCGGGACAGGACTCCTACGAGCAGTACTTC. This codes for CASSPKGSGQDSYEQYF.

This chain links TRBV6-6 with TRBJ2-7; 7 nucleotides match TRBD2. The V segment lost 2 bases and the J segment 2 bases; nucleotides outside the gene matches: 0. Germline V gene sequence: CDR1 MNHNY, CDR2 SVGAGI (reference sequence). The CDR3 runs to 13 residues. In DNA form, the CDR3 reads TGTGCCAGCAGTTACGCGGGGGCCTACGAGCAGTACTTC. Encoded protein: CASSYAGAYEQYF.

J is TRBJ2-1 and V is TRBV5-1, with 9 bases aligning to TRBD2. Trimming cost V 7 bases and J 3 bases; bases outside gene matches: 8. CDR3 length: 15 residues. CDR1 is SGHRS and CDR2 is YFSETQ in the germline V gene. CDR3 residues: CASAPIAGVYNEQFF. The CDR3 DNA is TGCGCCAGCGCCCCTATAGCGGGGGTCTACAATGAGCAGTTCTTC.

The sample holds a few counts of this clone. This sequence joins TRBV4-2 and TRBJ2-1, with TRBD2 matching over 7 bases. The CDR3 has 16 residues. After removal of 1 base from V and 3 bases from J, the junction contained 6 bases not matched to a gene. Germline V gene data show CDR1 as LGHNA and CDR2 as YNFKEQ. As DNA, the CDR3 is TGTGCCAGCAGCCAAGCCGCGGGGGAGTTCTACAATGAGCAGTTCTTC. The encoded protein is CASSQAAGEFYNEQFF.

J is TRBJ2-1 and V is TRBV7-2, with D maybe TRBD2 (5 bases). The CDR3 runs to 14 residues. From germline, CDR1 is SGHTA and CDR2 FQGNSA. V lost 1 base and J 9 bases, leaving 13 bases between the germline ends. DNA for the CDR3: TGTGCCAGCAGCTTAGGGACTGCTTCGGGTGAGCAGTTCTTC. Its protein product is CASSLGTASGEQFF.

The rearrangement links TRBV28 to TRBJ1-2; possibly TRBD1 for D (6 bases). Germline loops: CDR1 MDHEN, CDR2 SYDVKM. This CDR3 comprises 14 residues. V was cut by 5 bases and J by 8 bases, with 18 bases left in between. The CDR3 DNA sequence: TGTGCCAGCAGTGTGGACAGCTCTTCGAGGGGCTACACCTTC. Amino acid sequence: CASSVDSSSRGYTF.

This chain links TRBV18 with TRBJ2-7, with 10 bases aligning to TRBD1. The CDR3 sequence is 15 residues long. Looked up from germline, CDR1 is KGHSH and CDR2 is LQKENI. The ends lost 3 bases at V and 4 bases at J; junction bases unmatched: 6. This CDR3 is CASSPGQGITYEQYF. DNA of the CDR3: TGTGCCAGCTCACCGGGACAGGGGATTACTTACGAGCAGTACTTC.

This clone turned up a few times. The chain joins TRBV11-2 to TRBJ1-3; no firm D call. The CDR3 has 16 amino acids. CDR1 is SGHAT, CDR2 FQNNGV, per germline. Deletions cut 1 base from V and 3 bases from J, with 13 bases between. CDR3 loop: CASSLGGGLSGNTIYF. CDR3 DNA sequence: TGTGCCAGCAGCTTAGGGGGAGGTCTCAGTGGAAACACCATATATTTT.

The gene calls are TRBV29-1 and TRBJ2-1, with D perhaps TRBD2 (5 bases). The CDR3 has 12 residues. With 2 bases removed from V and 8 bases from J, the gap between germline ends came to 10 bases. Germline CDR1 is SQVTM and CDR2 is ANQGSEA. CDR3 region: CSVELSGYEQFF. The CDR3 nucleotides are TGCAGCGTTGAACTGTCGGGGTATGAGCAGTTCTTC.